Listed here are 18 T cell receptor beta chains from one sample, sequenced in a study of breast tumors, draining lymph nodes, adjacent tissues. The lymph nodes were axillary draining lymph nodes from breast cancer patients. From the multiplex PCR reads, TCRdb called clonotypes with MiXCR, one entry per CDR3 protein. This sample has about 140,000 distinct CDR3 sequences, with approximately 30% found just once. Sequencing input: axillary lymph node tissue. The receptors derive from a female donor with breast cancer. Some clones in this sample may be carry-over from other donors' samples.

At least ten counts were recorded for this clonotype. V is TRBV28 and J is TRBJ1-2, with D unclear. Trimming removed 4 bases at V and 7 bases at J, with 16 bases between. Germline loops: CDR1 MDHEN, CDR2 SYDVKM. CDR3 length equals 14 residues. CDR3 loop: CASSSMGIEGGYTF. Here the CDR3 DNA reads TGTGCCAGCAGTTCTATGGGCATCGAGGGTGGCTACACCTTC.

CDR3 nucleotides: TGTGCCAGCAGCGTAGCGGCTAGCGTTGGGCATAGCGACGAGCAGTACTTC. Protein sequence: CASSVAASVGHSDEQYF. This chain links TRBV9 with TRBJ2-7; possible D gene TRBD2, 6 bases. The CDR3 sequence is 17 residues long. Germline V gives CDR1 SGDLS, CDR2 YYNGEE. The ends were cut back, 0 bases at V and 5 bases at J, with 21 bases in the middle.

A word on this clonotype: Lacking the conserved final phenylalanine or tryptophan, this CDR3 likely reflects a read error. The chain recombines TRBV28 with TRBJ1-1, with D possibly matching TRBD1 (5 bases). CDR3 length: 16 amino acids. From germline, CDR1 is MDHEN and CDR2 SYDVKM. Trimming cost V 7 bases and J 1 base, with 19 bases left between them. CDR3 DNA: TGTGCCAGCATCTCGCCCGGCAGCAGGGCGAACACTGAAGCTTTCCTT. Translation gives CASISPGSRANTEAFL.

The V call is TRBV5-6, the J call TRBJ1-2, with D tentatively TRBD1 (5 bases). Germline V gives CDR1 SGHDT, CDR2 YYEEEE. The length of the CDR3 is 12 residues. V lost 2 bases to trimming and J lost 12 bases, with 14 bases between them. CDR3 residues: CASSFLTAGNTF. The CDR3 DNA sequence: TGTGCCAGCAGCTTCCTGACAGCTGGAAACACCTTC.

This clonotype has a handful of counts. A much bigger clone sits one base away, suggesting this may be a read error. The CDR3 DNA sequence: TGCAGTGCACCGACCGTAAACAGGGGAACCAATCAGCCCCAGCATTTT. Its translation is CSAPTVNRGTNQPQHF. The rearrangement links TRBV20-1 to TRBJ1-5; 7 bases agree with TRBD1. This CDR3 region has 16 residues. The junction had 14 bases not matched to a gene; V was cut back by 6 bases and J by 3 bases. Germline V gene data show CDR1 as DFQATT and CDR2 as SNEGSKA (reference sequence).

The sample holds many counts of this clonotype. This may come from a read error, since a much larger clone is one base off. The chain has TRBV9 and TRBJ2-3; TRBD2 matches at 9 bases. CDR1 is SGDLS and CDR2 is YYNGEE in the germline V gene. This CDR3 region has 16 residues. CDR3 bases: TGTACCAGCAGCCCAGGGACTAGCAAAGACACAGATACGCAGTATTTT. It is translated as CTSSPGTSKDTDTQYF.

In its sample, this clonotype was seen once. This may arise from a read error, as a much more abundant clone is one base away. The rearrangement joins TRBV3-1 to TRBJ1-3, with TRBD1 matching over 7 bases. The CDR3 is made up of 17 amino acids. V lost 4 bases to trimming and J lost 0 bases; unmatched junction nucleotides: 9. Germline V gene lookup returns CDR1 LGHDT and CDR2 YNNKEL (reference sequence). The CDR3 loop reads CASSLRHGDSSGNTIYF. The CDR3 DNA follows: TGTGCCAGCAGCCTGAGACACGGGGACAGCTCTGGAAACACCATATATTTT.

This clonotype was observed many times. V usage is TRBV20-1 and J usage is TRBJ2-1, with a possible D match to TRBD1 (6 bases). V was trimmed by 1 base and J by 5 bases, leaving 21 bases between them. The germline gives CDR1 DFQATT, CDR2 SNEGSKA (reference sequence). The CDR3 length is 17 residues. The CDR3 DNA is TGCAGTGCTAGAGTCAGGGGATGGGATTACGGCCACAATGAGCAGTTCTTC. This codes for CSARVRGWDYGHNEQFF.

The chain recombines TRBV5-8 with TRBJ2-1, with D hard to call. The ends were cut back, 2 bases at V and 0 bases at J, with 9 bases in the middle. In germline, CDR1 is SGHTS, CDR2 YDEGEE. The length of the CDR3 is 15 residues. The DNA of the CDR3 is TGTGCCAGCAGCTTACAGACACTCTCCTACAATGAGCAGTTCTTC. Translation gives CASSLQTLSYNEQFF.

This clonotype was observed many times. The gene calls are TRBV20-1 and TRBJ1-2; tentatively, D is TRBD1 (5 bases). Germline V CDR1 and CDR2: DFQATT, SNEGSKA (reference sequence). This CDR3 region has 15 residues. Trimming left V 0 bases short and J 7 bases short, with 18 bases between. In DNA form, the CDR3 reads TGCAGTGCTAGAGATTGGGGCAGGGTGCGCTCTGGCTACACCTTC. This codes for CSARDWGRVRSGYTF.

This clonotype occurred a few times. A much larger clonotype is one base distant, so this may be a read error. This rearrangement joins TRBV4-1 to TRBJ2-3; D perhaps matches TRBD2 (7 bases). Germline CDR1 is MGHRA and CDR2 is YSYEKL. The CDR3 covers 17 residues. CDR3 protein: CASGQDPQEIGGGTQYF. The CDR3 DNA follows: TGCGCCAGCGGCCAAGATCCTCAGGAGATAGGGGGGGGTACGCAGTATTTT.

In its sample, this clonotype was seen a few times. The chain links TRBV3-1 to TRBJ2-2, with a weak D call TRBD2 (6 bases). This CDR3 comprises 14 residues. With 4 bases removed from V and 2 bases from J, the gap between germline ends came to 8 bases. Germline V CDR1 and CDR2: LGHDT, YNNKEL (reference sequence). The CDR3 DNA sequence: TGTGCCAGCAGCCCCGGGGGAAACACCGGGGAGCTGTTTTTT. It is translated as CASSPGGNTGELFF.

The V and J genes are TRBV15 and TRBJ2-7; weak D call: TRBD1 (5 bases). V was pared by 3 bases and J by 2 bases, with 11 bases between. The CDR3 loop spans 14 amino acids. From germline, CDR1 is LNHNV and CDR2 YYDKDF (reference sequence). CDR3 DNA: TGTGCCACCAGCAGCCCGACAGTGCCCTACGAGCAGTACTTC. This sequence encodes CATSSPTVPYEQYF.

The chain has TRBV20-1 and TRBJ1-4; a weak D match, TRBD1 (5 bases). The CDR3 sequence is 16 residues long. Germline V gene data show CDR1 as DFQATT and CDR2 as SNEGSKA (reference sequence). Trimming took 4 bases from V and 5 from J, leaving 20 bases between them. CDR3 nucleotide sequence: TGCAGTGCTACCAGACTAGCGGGGGATCACAATGAAAAACTGTTTTTT. This sequence encodes CSATRLAGDHNEKLFF.

The chain has TRBV29-1 and TRBJ2-3; D call uncertain. CDR3 length equals 15 residues. Trimming pared 3 bases from V and 11 bases from J, leaving 24 bases between. The germline CDR1 and CDR2 sequences are SQVTM and ANQGSEA. This CDR3 is CSVEPDLGVYNEQYF. DNA of the CDR3: TGCAGCGTTGAGCCCGACCTTGGGGTTTACAATGAGCAGTATTTT.

This clonotype was counted ten times or more. The rearrangement joins TRBV5-1 to TRBJ2-3; D is perhaps TRBD1 (5 bases). Trimming pared 0 bases from V and 4 bases from J, leaving 9 bases between. CDR3 size: 14 residues. CDR1 SGHRS and CDR2 YFSETQ come from the germline V gene. The CDR3: CASSLGWGADTQYF. The CDR3 region has the DNA TGCGCCAGCAGCTTGGGGTGGGGCGCAGATACGCAGTATTTT.

This clonotype was observed at least ten times. V and J are TRBV5-1 and TRBJ1-2; maybe TRBD1 (6 bases). Trimming removed 4 bases from V and 4 bases from J, with 11 bases in between. Germline assignment: CDR1 SGHRS and CDR2 YFSETQ. This CDR3 is 13 amino acids long. The CDR3 spells CASSPGESYGYTF. DNA for the CDR3: TGCGCCAGCAGCCCAGGGGAGAGCTATGGCTACACCTTC.

This clonotype occurred many times. This chain uses TRBV6-1 with TRBJ2-2; D unresolved. Germline loops: CDR1 MNHNS, CDR2 SASEGT. CDR3 length: 16 amino acids. Trimming pared 4 bases from V and 0 bases from J, leaving 12 bases between. In DNA form, the CDR3 reads TGTGCCAGCAGTGCCGTCCGGGCTGCGAACACCGGGGAGCTGTTTTTT. As protein: CASSAVRAANTGELFF.